This paragraph covers one T cell receptor (beta chain) sequence. This sample stems from a study of blood T cell repertoires in COVID-19. Study background: Italy, Spain and the United States were the sources of the convalescent and acute COVID-19 samples.

Per the original data handling: It was from reference gene primer amplification that nucleated cell counts were estimated. Sequencing used immunoSEQ multiplex PCR; TCRdb keeps in-frame clones, though not all of them. V and J calls and clone size are copied from that table; D and trimming were computed from the DNA. Among roughly 280,000 clones listed, 65% to 90% were seen once. This CDR3 region has 16 residues. V trimming: 0 bases; J trimming: 3 bases; junction bases outside the gene matches: 4. Germline V gene sequence: CDR1 MGHRA, CDR2 YSYEKL. The chain joins TRBV4-1 to TRBJ1-4, with 7 bases identical to TRBD1. The clonotype originates from a man aged 25-45 years with active or convalescent COVID-19. Sequencing was done on a sample of peripheral blood. The CDR3 reads CASSQEHTGANEKLFF. The CDR3 DNA reads TGCGCCAGCAGCCAAGAACACACAGGGGCTAATGAAAAACTGTTTTTT.